The clone carrying this T cell receptor (beta chain) was counted a few times. Its matching antigen is unknown. After removal of 6 bases from V and 2 bases from J, the junction contained 1 base not matched to a gene. Germline V gene lookup returns CDR1 MDHEN and CDR2 SYDVKM. The CDR3 totals 14 residues. The data are from a study of cytomegalovirus exposure and HLA in healthy donors. Study-wide context: Tens of millions of unique TCR sequences came from HLA-typed donors in an early release.

Study-level points and caveats: A later analysis by the authors found several of the most significant clusters apparently linked to common viral pathogens. There were some public TCRs occurring in many donors, but most TCR sequences were rare.

PCR primers comprised 60 Vbeta and 13 Jbeta primers. Assay used: immunoSEQ multiplex PCR; TCRdb lists only in-frame clones, some missing. This table holds about 200,000 clones, 75% to 85% found once. This rearrangement joins TRBV28 to TRBJ2-1; 10 bases fit TRBD2. The sample consisted of PBMCs. The clonotype was recovered from a woman between 35 and 50 years old in good health and CMV-seronegative. CDR3 sequence: CASSTSGTYNEQFF. The CDR3 coding sequence is TGTGCCAGCAGCACTAGCGGGACCTACAATGAGCAGTTCTTC.